This TCR beta chain was profiled in a study of CD8+CD57+ T cells in acquired aplastic anemia. Genomic DNA, serving as template, underwent TCR beta VDJ and CDR3 profiling. MiXCR, run by TCRdb on the reads, gives a single entry per CDR3 protein. This table holds about 210,000 distinct CDR3 sequences, approximately 57% found once. V gave up 5 bases and J gave up 6 bases, with 23 bases separating them. The CDR3 has 16 residues. CDR1 is SEHNR and CDR2 is FQNEAQ in the germline V gene (reference sequence). This clonotype was detected only once. V and J are TRBV7-9 and TRBJ2-7, with D possibly matching TRBD1 (6 bases). Sample: sorted CD4+, CD8+, or CD8+CD57+ T cells (not recorded which) from PBMCs. This sequence originates from a human donor in good health. The CDR3 DNA is TGTGCCAGCAGCGATCCGAAGGTGGGGGCTTTCTTCGAGCAGTACTTC. Translating gives CASSDPKVGAFFEQYF. The variable domain in full, completed from reference TRBV7-9 and TRBJ2-7, reads DTGVSQNPRHKITKRGQNVTFRCDPISEHNRLYWYRQTLGQGPEFLTYFQNEAQLEKSRLLSDRFSAERPKGSFSTLEIQRTEQGDSAMYLCASSDPKVGAFFEQYFGPGTRLTVT.